This TCR beta chain is drawn from a study of tumor-infiltrating lymphocytes in oesophageal squamous cell carcinoma. MiXCR, run by TCRdb on the PCR reads, gives a single entry per CDR3 protein. Among about 12,000 distinct CDR3 sequences listed, around 52% were seen once. Germline V gene data show CDR1 as SGHVS and CDR2 as FQNEAQ. The CDR3 is 11 amino acids. The genes are TRBV7-8 and TRBJ2-1; D unclear. The J call may be wrong; the DNA end is better matched by TRBJ2-5. This sequence originates from a female donor with esophageal squamous cell carcinoma. Specimen: esophageal tumor tissue. CDR3 nucleotide sequence: TGTGCCAGCAGCCGGGAAGAGACCCAGTACTTC. Amino acid sequence: CASSREETQYF.